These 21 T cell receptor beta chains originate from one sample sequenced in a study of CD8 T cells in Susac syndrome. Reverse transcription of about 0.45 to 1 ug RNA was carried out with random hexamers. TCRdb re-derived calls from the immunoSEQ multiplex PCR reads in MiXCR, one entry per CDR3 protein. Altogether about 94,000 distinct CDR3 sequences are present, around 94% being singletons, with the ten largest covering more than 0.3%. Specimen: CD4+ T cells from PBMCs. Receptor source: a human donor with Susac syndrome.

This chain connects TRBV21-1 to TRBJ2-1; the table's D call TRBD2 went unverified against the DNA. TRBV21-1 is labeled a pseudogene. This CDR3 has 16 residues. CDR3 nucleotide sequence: TGTGCCAGCAGCAAACGGAGGACTAGCGGGTTCTATGAGCAGTTCTTC. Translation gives CASSKRRTSGFYEQFF.

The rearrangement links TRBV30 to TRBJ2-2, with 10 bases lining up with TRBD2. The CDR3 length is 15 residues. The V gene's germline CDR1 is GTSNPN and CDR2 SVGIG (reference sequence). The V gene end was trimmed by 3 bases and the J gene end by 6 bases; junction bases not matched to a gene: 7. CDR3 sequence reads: CAWSHTSGGAGELFF. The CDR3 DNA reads TGTGCCTGGAGCCACACAAGCGGGGGGGCCGGGGAGCTGTTTTTT.

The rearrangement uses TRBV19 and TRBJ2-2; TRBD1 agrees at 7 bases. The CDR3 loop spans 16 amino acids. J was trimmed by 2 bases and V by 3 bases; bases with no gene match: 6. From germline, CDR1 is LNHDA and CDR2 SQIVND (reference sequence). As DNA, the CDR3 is TGTGCCAGTAGTATCAAGGGGGCACTAAACACCGGGGAGCTGTTTTTT. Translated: CASSIKGALNTGELFF.

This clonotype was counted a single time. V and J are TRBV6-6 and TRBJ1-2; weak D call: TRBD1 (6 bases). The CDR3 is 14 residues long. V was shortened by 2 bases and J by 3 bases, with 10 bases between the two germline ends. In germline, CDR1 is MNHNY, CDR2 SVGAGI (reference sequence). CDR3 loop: CASSYGNRDYGYTF. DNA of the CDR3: TGTGCCAGCAGTTACGGCAACAGGGACTATGGCTACACCTTC.

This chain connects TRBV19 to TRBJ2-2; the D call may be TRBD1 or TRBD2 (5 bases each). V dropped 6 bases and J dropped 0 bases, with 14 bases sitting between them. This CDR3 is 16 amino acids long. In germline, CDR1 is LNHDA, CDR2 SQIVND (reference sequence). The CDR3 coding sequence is TGTGCCAGTAGCGACAGCGGCCGCTCGAACACCGGGGAGCTGTTTTTT. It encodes CASSDSGRSNTGELFF. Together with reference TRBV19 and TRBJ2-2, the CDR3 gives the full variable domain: DGGITQSPKYLFRKEGQNVTLSCEQNLNHDAMYWYRQDPGQGLRLIYYSQIVNDFQKGDIAEGYSVSREKKESFPLTVTSAQKNPTAFYLCASSDSGRSNTGELFFGEGSRLTVL.

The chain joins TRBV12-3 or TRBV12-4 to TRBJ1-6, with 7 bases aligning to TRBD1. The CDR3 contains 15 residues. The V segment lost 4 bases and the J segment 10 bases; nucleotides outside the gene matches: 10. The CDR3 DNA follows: TGTGCCAGCAGTTCCCCTTCGGGACAGAGGTCACCCCTCCACTTT. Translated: CASSSPSGQRSPLHF.

CDR3 nucleotides: TGTGCCTGGAGGGAACAGGGGCGTGGGAATTCACCCCTCCACTTT. Residues: CAWREQGRGNSPLHF. The chain combines TRBV30 with TRBJ1-6, with 7 bases fitting TRBD1. The V and J ends lost 3 bases and 7 bases, in that order; junction bases with no gene match: 9. Germline V gene lookup returns CDR1 GTSNPN and CDR2 SVGIG (reference sequence). The CDR3 is made up of 15 amino acids.

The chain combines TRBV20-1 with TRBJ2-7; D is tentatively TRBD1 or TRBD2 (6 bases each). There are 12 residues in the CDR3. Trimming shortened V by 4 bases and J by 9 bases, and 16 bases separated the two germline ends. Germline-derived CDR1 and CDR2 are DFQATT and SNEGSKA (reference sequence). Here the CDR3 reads CSAKRGAGGQYF. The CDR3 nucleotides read TGCAGTGCTAAAAGGGGGGCCGGGGGGCAGTACTTC.

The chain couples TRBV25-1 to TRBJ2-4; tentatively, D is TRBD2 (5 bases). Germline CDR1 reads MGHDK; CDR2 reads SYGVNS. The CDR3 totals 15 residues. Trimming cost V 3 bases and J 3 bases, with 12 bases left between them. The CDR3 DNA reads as TGTGCCAGCAGTGACGCCGGGATGGTCAAAAACATTCAGTACTTC. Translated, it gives CASSDAGMVKNIQYF.

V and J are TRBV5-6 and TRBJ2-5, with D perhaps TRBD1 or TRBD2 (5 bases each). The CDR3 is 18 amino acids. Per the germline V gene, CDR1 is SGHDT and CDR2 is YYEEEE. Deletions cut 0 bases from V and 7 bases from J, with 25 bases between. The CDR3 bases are TGTGCCAGCAGCTTGGGAGAGATACGACGGGTACCTGGGGGGACCCAGTACTTC. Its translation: CASSLGEIRRVPGGTQYF.

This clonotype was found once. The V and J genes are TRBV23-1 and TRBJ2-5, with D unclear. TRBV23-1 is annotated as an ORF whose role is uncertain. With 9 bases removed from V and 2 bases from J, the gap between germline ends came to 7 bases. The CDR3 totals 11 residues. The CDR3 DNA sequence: TGCGCCAGACGCCAGCAAGAGACCCAGTACTTC. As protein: CARRQQETQYF.

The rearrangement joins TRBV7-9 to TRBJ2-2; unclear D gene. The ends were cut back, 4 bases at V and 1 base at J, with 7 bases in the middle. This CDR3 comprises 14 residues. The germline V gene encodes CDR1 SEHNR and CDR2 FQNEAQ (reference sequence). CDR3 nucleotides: TGTGCCAGCAGCTCCGAATGGAACACCGGGGAGCTGTTTTTT. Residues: CASSSEWNTGELFF. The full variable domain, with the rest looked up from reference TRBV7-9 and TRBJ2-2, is DTGVSQNPRHKITKRGQNVTFRCDPISEHNRLYWYRQTLGQGPEFLTYFQNEAQLEKSRLLSDRFSAERPKGSFSTLEIQRTEQGDSAMYLCASSSEWNTGELFFGEGSRLTVL.

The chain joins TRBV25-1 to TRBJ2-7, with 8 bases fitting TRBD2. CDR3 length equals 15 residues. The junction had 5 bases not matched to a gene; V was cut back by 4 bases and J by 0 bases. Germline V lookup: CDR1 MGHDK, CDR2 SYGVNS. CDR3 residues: CASSGTSGSSYEQYF. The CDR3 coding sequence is TGTGCCAGCAGTGGAACTAGCGGTAGCTCCTACGAGCAGTACTTC.

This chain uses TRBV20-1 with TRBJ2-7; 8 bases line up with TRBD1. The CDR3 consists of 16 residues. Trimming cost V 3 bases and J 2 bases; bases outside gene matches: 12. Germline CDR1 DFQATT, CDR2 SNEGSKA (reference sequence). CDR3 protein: CSASGRPRQGPYEQYF. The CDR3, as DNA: TGCAGTGCTAGCGGCCGCCCGAGACAGGGGCCCTACGAGCAGTACTTC.

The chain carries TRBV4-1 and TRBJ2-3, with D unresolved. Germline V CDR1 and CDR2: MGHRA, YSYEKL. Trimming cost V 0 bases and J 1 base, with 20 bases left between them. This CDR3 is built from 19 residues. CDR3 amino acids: CASSQDFTPQLSRTDTQYF. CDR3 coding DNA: TGCGCCAGCAGCCAAGATTTCACTCCGCAGCTTAGTCGCACAGATACGCAGTATTTT.

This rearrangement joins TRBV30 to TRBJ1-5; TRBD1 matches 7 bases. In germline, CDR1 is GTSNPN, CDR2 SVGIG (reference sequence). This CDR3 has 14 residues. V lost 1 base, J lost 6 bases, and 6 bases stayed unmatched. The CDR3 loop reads CAWSELQGSQPQHF. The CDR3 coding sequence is TGTGCCTGGAGTGAATTACAGGGGTCTCAGCCCCAGCATTTT.

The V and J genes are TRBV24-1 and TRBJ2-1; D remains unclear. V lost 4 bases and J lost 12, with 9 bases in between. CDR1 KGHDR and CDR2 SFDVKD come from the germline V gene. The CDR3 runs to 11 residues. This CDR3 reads CATSDRDGQFF. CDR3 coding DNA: TGTGCCACCAGTGACCGAGACGGGCAGTTCTTC.

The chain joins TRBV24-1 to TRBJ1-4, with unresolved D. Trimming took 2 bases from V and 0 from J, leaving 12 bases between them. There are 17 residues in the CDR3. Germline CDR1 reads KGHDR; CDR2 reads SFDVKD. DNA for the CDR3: TGTGCCACCAGTGATTATGCTGACGGCGCAACTAATGAAAAACTGTTTTTT. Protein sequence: CATSDYADGATNEKLFF.

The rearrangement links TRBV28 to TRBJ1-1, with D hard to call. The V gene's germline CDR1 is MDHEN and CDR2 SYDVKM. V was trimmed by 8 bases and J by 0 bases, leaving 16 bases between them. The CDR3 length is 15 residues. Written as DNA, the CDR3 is TGTGCCAGCGCCTACTCTACCCAAGTGAACACTGAAGCTTTCTTT. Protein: CASAYSTQVNTEAFF.

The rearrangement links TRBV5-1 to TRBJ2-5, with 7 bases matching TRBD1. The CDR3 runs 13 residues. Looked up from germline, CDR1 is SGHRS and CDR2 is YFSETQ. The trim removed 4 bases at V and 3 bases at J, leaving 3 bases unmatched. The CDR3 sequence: CASSRDSEETQYF. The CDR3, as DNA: TGCGCCAGCAGCAGGGACAGCGAAGAGACCCAGTACTTC.

The CDR3, as DNA: TGCGCCAGCACTCTCAGGGGGGGCACTGAAGCTTTCTTT. The encoded protein is CASTLRGGTEAFF. The J gene is TRBJ1-1, the V gene TRBV5-1, with 7 bases matching TRBD1. CDR3 length equals 13 residues. CDR1 is SGHRS and CDR2 is YFSETQ in the germline V gene. Trimming at V came to 6 bases and at J to 4 bases, leaving 6 bases not matched to a gene. Together with reference TRBV5-1 and TRBJ1-1, the CDR3 gives the full variable domain: KAGVTQTPRYLIKTRGQQVTLSCSPISGHRSVSWYQQTPGQGLQFLFEYFSETQRNKGNFPGRFSGRQFSNSRSEMNVSTLELGDSALYLCASTLRGGTEAFFGQGTRLTVV.